The clone carrying this T cell receptor beta chain has just a few counts. There are 16 residues in the CDR3. Germline V CDR1 and CDR2: LNHDA, SQIVND (reference sequence). Trimming stripped 0 bases from V and 7 bases from J, with 16 bases between. This sample is drawn from a study of early T cells in non-severe SARS-CoV-2 infection. One entry per CDR3 protein, called by TCRdb with MiXCR from the 5' RACE reads. This table has about 77,000 distinct CDR3 sequences, about 15% appearing once. The sample was whole blood. The TCR comes from an adult who was a healthcare worker with PCR-confirmed SARS-CoV-2 infection or an uninfected control (not recorded which). The V gene is TRBV19, the J gene TRBJ1-5; D is undetermined. The CDR3 sequence: CASSIDGVAPNQPQHF. The CDR3 region has the DNA TGTGCCAGTAGTATAGATGGGGTCGCCCCAAACCAGCCCCAGCATTTT.